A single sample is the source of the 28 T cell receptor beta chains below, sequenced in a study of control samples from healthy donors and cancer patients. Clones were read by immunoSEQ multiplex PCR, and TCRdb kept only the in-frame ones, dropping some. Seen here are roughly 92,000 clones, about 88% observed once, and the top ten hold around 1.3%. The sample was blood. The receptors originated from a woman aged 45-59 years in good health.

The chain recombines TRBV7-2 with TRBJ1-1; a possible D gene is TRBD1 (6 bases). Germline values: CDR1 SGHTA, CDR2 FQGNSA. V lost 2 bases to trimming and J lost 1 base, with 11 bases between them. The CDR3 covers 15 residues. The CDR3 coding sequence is TGTGCCAGCAGCTTAAGGGCAGGGGAGAACACTGAAGCTTTCTTT. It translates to CASSLRAGENTEAFF.

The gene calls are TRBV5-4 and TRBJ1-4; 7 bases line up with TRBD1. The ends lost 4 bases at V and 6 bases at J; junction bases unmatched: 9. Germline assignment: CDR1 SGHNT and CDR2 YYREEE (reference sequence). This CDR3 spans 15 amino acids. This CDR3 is CASSRSTGTDEKLFF. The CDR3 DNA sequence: TGTGCCAGCAGCCGATCGACAGGGACGGATGAAAAACTGTTTTTT. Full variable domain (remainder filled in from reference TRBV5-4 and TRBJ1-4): ETGVTQSPTHLIKTRGQQVTLRCSSQSGHNTVSWYQQALGQGPQFIFQYYREEENGRGNFPPRFSGLQFPNYSSELNVNALELDDSALYLCASSRSTGTDEKLFFGSGTQLSVL.

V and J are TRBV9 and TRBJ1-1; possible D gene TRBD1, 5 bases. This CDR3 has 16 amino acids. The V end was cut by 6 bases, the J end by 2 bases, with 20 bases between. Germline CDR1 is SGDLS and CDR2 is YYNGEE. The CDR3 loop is CASTYQAGRVNTEAFF. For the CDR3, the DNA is TGTGCCAGCACCTATCAGGCAGGGAGGGTTAACACTGAAGCTTTCTTT.

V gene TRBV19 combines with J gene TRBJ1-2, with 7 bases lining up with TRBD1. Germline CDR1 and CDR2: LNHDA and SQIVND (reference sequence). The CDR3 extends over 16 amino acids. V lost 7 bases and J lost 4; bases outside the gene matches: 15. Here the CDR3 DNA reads TGTGCCAGTACCTCCCGGACAGGAAGGTTTGGCTATGGCTACACCTTC. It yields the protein CASTSRTGRFGYGYTF. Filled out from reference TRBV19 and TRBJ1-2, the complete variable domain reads DGGITQSPKYLFRKEGQNVTLSCEQNLNHDAMYWYRQDPGQGLRLIYYSQIVNDFQKGDIAEGYSVSREKKESFPLTVTSAQKNPTAFYLCASTSRTGRFGYGYTFGSGTRLTVV.

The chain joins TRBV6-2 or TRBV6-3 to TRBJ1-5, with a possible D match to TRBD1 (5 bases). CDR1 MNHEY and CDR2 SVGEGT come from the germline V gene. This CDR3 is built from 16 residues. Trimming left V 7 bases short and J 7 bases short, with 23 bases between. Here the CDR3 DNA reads TGTGCCAGCACCCCGGCTGCCGGGGCCCGAGGGCAGCCCCAGCATTTT. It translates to CASTPAAGARGQPQHF.

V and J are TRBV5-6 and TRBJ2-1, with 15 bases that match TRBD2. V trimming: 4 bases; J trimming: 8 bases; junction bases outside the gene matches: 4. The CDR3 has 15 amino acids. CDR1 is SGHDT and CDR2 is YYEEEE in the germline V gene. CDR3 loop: CASSRRTSGRDEQFF. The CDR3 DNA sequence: TGTGCCAGCAGCCGGAGGACTAGCGGGAGGGATGAGCAGTTCTTC.

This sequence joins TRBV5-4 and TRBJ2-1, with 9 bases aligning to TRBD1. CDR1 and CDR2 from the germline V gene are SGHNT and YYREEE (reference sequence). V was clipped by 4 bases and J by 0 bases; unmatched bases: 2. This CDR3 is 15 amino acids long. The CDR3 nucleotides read TGTGCCAGCAGCGGACAGGGGAGCTCCTACAATGAGCAGTTCTTC. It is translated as CASSGQGSSYNEQFF.

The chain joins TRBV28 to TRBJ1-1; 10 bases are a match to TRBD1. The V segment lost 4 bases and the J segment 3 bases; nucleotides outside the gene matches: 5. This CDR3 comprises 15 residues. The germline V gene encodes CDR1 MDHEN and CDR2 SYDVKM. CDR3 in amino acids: CASSSPGQGYTEAFF. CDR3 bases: TGTGCCAGCAGTTCACCGGGACAGGGGTACACTGAAGCTTTCTTT.

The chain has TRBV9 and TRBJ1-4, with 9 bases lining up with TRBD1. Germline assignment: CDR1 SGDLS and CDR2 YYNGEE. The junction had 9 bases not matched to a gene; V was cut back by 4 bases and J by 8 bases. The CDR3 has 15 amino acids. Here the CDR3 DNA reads TGTGCCAGCAGCCCCGGGACAGGGAATCGGGAAAAACTGTTTTTT. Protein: CASSPGTGNREKLFF.

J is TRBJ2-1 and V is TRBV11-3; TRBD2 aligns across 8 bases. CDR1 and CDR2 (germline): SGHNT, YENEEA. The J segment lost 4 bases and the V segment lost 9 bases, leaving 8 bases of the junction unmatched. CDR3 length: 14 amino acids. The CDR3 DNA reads TGTGCCAGTTCAACTGGCGGGGGGTACAATGAGCAGTTCTTC. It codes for CASSTGGGYNEQFF.

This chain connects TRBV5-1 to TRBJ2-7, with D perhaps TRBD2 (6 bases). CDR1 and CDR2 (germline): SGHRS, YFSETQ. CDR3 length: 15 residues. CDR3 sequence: CPRSGPGPRLYEQYF. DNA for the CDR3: TGCCCCCGCAGCGGGCCCGGCCCACGACTCTACGAGCAGTACTTC.

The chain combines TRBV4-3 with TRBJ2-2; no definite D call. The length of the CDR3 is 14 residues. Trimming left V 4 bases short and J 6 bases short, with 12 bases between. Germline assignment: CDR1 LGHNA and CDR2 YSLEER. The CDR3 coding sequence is TGCGCCAGCAGCCCCTACAGCGACGCCGGGGAGCTGTTTTTT. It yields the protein CASSPYSDAGELFF.

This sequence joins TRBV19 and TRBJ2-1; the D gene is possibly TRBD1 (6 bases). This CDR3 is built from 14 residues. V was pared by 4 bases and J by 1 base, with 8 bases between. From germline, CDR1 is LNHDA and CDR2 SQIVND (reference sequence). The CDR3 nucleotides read TGTGCCAGTAGTAAACAGGGTTCCTACAATGAGCAGTTCTTC. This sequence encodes CASSKQGSYNEQFF.

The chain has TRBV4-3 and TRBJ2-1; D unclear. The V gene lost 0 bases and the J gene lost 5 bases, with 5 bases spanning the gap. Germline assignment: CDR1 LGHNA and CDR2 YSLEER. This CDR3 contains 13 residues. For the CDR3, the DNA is TGCGCCAGCAGCCAAGATTTTGACAATGAGCAGTTCTTC. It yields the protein CASSQDFDNEQFF.

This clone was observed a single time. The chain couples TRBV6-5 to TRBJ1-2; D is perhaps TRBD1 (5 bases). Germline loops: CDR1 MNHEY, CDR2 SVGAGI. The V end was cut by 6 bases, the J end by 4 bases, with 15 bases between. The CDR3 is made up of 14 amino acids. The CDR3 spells CASSSGTGVYGYTF. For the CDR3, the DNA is TGTGCCAGCAGCTCCGGGACGGGGGTCTATGGCTACACCTTC.

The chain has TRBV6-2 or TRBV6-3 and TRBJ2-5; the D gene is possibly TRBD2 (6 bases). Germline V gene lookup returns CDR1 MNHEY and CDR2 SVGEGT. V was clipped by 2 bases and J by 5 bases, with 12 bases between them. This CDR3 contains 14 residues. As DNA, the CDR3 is TGTGCCAGCAGTTACGACCGGGACTCGGAGACCCAGTACTTC. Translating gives CASSYDRDSETQYF.

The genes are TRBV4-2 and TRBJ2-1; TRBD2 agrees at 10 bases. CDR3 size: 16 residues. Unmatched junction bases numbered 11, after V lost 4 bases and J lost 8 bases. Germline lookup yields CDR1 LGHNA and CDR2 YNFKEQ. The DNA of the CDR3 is TGTGCCAGCAGCCGCGCTCTAGCGGGGGTGGGCCATGAGCAGTTCTTC. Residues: CASSRALAGVGHEQFF.

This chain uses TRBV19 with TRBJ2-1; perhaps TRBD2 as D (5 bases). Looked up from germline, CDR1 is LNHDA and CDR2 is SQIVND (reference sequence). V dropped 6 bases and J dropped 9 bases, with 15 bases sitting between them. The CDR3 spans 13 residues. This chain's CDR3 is CASRAPQGSEQFF. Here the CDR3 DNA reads TGTGCCAGTAGAGCCCCCCAAGGGAGTGAGCAGTTCTTC.

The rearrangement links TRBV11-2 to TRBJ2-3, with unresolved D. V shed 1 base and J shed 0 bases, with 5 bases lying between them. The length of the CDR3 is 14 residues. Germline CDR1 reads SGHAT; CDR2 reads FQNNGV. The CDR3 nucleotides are TGTGCCAGCAGCTTAGTTGGCAGCACAGATACGCAGTATTTT. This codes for CASSLVGSTDTQYF.

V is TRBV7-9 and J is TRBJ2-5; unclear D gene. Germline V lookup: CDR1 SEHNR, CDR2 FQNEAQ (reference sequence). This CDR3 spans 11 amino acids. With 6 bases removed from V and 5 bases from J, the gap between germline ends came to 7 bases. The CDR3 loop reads CASRQTETQYF. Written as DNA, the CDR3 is TGTGCCAGCAGGCAAACGGAGACCCAGTACTTC.

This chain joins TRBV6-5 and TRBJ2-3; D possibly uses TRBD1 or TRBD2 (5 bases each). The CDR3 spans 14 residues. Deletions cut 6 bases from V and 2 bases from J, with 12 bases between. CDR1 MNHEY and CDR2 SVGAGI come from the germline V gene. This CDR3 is CASRGPAPTDTQYF. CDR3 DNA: TGTGCCAGCAGGGGACCTGCACCCACAGATACGCAGTATTTT.

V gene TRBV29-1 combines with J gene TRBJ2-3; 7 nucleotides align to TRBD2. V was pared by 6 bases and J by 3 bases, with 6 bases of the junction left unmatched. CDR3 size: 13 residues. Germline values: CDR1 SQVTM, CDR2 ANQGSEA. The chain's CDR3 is CSVERGSTDTQYF. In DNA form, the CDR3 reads TGCAGCGTGGAGCGGGGATCAACAGATACGCAGTATTTT.

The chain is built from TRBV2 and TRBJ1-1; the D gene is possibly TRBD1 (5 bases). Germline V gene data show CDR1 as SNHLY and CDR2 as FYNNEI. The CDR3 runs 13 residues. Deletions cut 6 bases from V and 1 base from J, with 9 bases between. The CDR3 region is CASSRDQNTEAFF. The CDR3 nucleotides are TGTGCCAGCAGCAGGGACCAGAACACTGAAGCTTTCTTT.

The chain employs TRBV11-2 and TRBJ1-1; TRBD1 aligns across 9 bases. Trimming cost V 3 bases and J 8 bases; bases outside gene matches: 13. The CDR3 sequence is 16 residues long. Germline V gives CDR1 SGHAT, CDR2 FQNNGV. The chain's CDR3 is CASSFSFRDRDREAFF. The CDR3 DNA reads TGTGCCAGCAGCTTTAGTTTCCGGGACAGGGATAGAGAAGCTTTCTTT. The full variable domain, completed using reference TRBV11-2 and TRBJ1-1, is EAGVAQSPRYKIIEKRQSVAFWCNPISGHATLYWYQQILGQGPKLLIQFQNNGVVDDSQLPKDRFSAERLKGVDSTLKIQPAKLEDSAVYLCASSFSFRDRDREAFFGQGTRLTVV.

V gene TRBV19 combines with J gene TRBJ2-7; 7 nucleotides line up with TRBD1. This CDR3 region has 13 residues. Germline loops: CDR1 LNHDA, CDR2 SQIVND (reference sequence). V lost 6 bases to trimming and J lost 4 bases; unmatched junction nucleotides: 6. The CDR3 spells CASSRQGWYEQYF. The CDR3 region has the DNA TGTGCCAGTAGCCGACAGGGTTGGTACGAGCAGTACTTC.

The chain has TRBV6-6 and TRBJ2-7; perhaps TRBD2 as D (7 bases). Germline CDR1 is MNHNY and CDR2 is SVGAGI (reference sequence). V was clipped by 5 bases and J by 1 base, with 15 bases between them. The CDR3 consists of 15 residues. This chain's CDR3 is CASSPTAGASYEQYF. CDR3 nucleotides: TGTGCCAGCAGTCCCACGGCGGGGGCGTCCTACGAGCAGTACTTC.

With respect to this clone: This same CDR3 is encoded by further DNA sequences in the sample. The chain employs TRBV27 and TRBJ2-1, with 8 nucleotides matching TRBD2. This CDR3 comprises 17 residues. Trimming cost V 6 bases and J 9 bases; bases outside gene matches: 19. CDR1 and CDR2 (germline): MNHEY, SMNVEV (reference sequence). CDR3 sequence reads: CASSLSVDGRALGEQFF. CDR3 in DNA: TGTGCCAGCAGCTTGTCGGTGGACGGGAGGGCCCTCGGTGAGCAGTTCTTC.

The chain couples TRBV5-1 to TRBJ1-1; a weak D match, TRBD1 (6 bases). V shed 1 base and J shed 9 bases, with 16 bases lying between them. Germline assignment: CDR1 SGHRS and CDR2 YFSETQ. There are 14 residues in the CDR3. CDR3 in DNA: TGCGCCAGCAGCTTGTCCGATCCGGGACAAAAAGCTTTCTTT. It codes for CASSLSDPGQKAFF.